These 3 T cell receptor beta chains were sequenced from one sample in a study of response to subunit inactivated influenza vaccine. TCRdb re-called the RT-PCR reads with MiXCR, one entry per CDR3 protein. The table includes fewer than 800,000 distinct CDR3 sequences, 15% to 19% detected once. The sample in question was PBMCs from blood, obtained 12 days after vaccination. The receptor set was obtained from a man aged 50-59 years who received an inactivated influenza vaccine.

Concerning this clonotype: The junction departs from the called germline gene at one end, perhaps through a read error. The chain uses TRBV4-3 and TRBJ2-1; 8 nucleotides line up with TRBD1. The CDR3 runs 17 residues. From germline, CDR1 is LGHNA and CDR2 YSLEER. The CDR3 protein is CASSQAGGLSSYIEQFF. The CDR3 nucleotides are TGCGCCAGCAGCCAAGCAGGGGGCCTAAGCTCCTACATTGAGCAGTTCTTC.

The rearrangement uses TRBV6-4 and TRBJ2-2; D gene uncertain. Between the trimmed V and J ends, which lost 2 bases and 1 base, there was a span of 2 bases. CDR1 is MRHNA and CDR2 is SNTAGT in the germline V gene. The CDR3 runs 13 residues. CDR3 loop: CASSDGNTGELFF. CDR3 DNA sequence: TGTGCCAGCAGTGACGGGAACACCGGGGAGCTGTTTTTT.

This clonotype turned up a few times. The V and J genes are TRBV11-1 and TRBJ2-5, with a weak D call TRBD2 (6 bases). Germline loops: CDR1 SGHAT, CDR2 FQDESV (reference sequence). Deletions cut 2 bases from V and 5 bases from J, with 15 bases between. This CDR3 spans 15 amino acids. The CDR3 nucleotides are TGTGCCAGCAGCTTAAACGGAGGGGTGCAGGAGACCCAGTACTTC. Residues: CASSLNGGVQETQYF.